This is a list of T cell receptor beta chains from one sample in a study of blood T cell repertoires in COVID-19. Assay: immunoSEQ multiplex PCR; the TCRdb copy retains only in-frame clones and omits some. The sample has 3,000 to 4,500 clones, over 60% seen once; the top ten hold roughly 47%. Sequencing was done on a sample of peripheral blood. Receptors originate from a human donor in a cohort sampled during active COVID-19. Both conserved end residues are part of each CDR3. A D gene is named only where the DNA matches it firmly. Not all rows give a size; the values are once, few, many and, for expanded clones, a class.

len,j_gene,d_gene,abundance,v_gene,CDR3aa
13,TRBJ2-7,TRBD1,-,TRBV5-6,CASSVRQGTEQYF
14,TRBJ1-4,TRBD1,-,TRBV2,CASSPGQTNEKLFF
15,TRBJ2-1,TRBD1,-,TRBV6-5,CASTPGTGDYNEQFF
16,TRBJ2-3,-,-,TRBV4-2,CASSQGTGNPTDTQYF
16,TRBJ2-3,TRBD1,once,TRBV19,CASSLTPGQGTDTQYF
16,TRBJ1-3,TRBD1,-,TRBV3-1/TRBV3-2,CASSLRTGWIGNTIYF
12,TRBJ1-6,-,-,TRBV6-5,CASRRASSPLHF
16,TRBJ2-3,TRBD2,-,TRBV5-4,CASSLAGGVGADTQYF
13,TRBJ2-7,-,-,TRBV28,CASSLSSPLEQYF
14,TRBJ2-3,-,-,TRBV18,CASSRDTYTDTQYF
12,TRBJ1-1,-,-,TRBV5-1,CASSLAAGGAFF
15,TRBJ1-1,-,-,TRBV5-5,CASRNRVVENTEAFF
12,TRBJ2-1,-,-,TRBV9,CASSGSFNEQFF
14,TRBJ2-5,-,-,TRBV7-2,CASSLAGRRETQYF
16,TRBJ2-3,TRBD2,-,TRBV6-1,CASSESTSGRGDTQYF
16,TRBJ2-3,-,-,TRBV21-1,CASSSRVAVMQDTQYF
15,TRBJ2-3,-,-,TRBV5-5,CASSAPGGGTDTQYF
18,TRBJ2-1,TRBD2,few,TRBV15,CATSRDELGLAVYNEQFF
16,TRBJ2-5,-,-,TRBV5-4,CASSLDYAARAETQYF
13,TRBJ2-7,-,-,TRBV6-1,CASSETGIGEQYF
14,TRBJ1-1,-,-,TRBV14,CASSQAGMNTEAFF
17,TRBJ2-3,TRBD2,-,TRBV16,CASSHQGLPRGTDTQYF
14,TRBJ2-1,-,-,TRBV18,CASSPPGSPNEQFF
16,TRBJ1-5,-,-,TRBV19,CASSIHTGRILVPQHF
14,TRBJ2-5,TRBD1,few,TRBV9,CASSFGQGRETQYF
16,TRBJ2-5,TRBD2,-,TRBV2,CASSDPSGGEEETQYF
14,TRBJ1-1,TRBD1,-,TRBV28,CASSSGTGAVRAFF
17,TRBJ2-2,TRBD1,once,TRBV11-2,CASSPIYRGRRTGELFF
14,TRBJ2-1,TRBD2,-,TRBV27,CASSFPGGGNEQFF
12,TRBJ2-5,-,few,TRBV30,CAWSTLRETQYF
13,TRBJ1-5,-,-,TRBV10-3,CAISPQANQPQHF
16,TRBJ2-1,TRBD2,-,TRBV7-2,CASSYSGGRSYNEQFF
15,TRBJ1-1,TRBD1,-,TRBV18,CASSPGDRVFTEAFF
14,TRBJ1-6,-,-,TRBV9,CASSHRAGNSPLHF
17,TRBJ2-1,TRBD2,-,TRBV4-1,CASSQAASKRGIVEQFF